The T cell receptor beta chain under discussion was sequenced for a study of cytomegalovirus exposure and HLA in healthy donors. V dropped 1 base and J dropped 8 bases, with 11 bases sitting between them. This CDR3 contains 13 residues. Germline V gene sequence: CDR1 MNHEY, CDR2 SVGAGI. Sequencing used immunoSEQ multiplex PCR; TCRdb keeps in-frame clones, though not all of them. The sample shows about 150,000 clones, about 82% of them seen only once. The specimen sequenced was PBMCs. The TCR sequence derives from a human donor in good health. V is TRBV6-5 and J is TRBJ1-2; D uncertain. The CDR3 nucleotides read TGTGCCAGCAGTTACTATCCATGGGCCGGCTACACCTTC. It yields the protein CASSYYPWAGYTF.